This TCR beta chain was obtained from a study of blood T cell repertoires in COVID-19. Across the study: Samples representing acute and convalescent COVID-19 were sourced from the United States, Italy and Spain.

Study processing details: Amplifying reference gene primers gave estimates of nucleated cell counts. This table comes from immunoSEQ multiplex PCR, and its TCRdb copy is limited to in-frame clones, with some not included. That table gives V, J and clone size, and the DNA gave D and trimming. The sample shows 200,000 to 250,000 clones, around 80% of them seen only once. There are 17 residues in the CDR3. Trimming took 5 bases from V and 3 from J, leaving 20 bases between them. Per germline, CDR1 SGHAT and CDR2 FQNNGV. This TCR was recovered from a woman aged 80 or over with active or convalescent COVID-19. The rearrangement uses TRBV11-2 and TRBJ2-1; tentatively, D is TRBD1 (5 bases). What was sequenced was peripheral blood. CDR3 in amino acids: CASSPNRLVPHYNEQFF. CDR3 sequence (DNA): TGTGCCAGCAGCCCGAACAGGTTAGTACCCCACTACAATGAGCAGTTCTTC.